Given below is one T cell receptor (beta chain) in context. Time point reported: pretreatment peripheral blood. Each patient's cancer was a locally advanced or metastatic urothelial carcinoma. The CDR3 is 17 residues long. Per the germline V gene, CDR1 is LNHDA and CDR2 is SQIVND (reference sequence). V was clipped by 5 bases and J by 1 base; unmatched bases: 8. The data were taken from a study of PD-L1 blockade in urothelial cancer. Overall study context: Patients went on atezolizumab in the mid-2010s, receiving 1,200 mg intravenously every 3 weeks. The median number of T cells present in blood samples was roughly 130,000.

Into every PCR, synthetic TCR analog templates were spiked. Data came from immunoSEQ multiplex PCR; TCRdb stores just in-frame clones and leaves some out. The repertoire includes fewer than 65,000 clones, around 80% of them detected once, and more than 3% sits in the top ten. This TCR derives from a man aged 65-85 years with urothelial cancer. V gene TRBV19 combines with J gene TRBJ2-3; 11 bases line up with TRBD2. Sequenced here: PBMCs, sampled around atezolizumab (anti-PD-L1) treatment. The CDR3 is CASSPSSSGGRTDTQYF. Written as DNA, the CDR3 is TGTGCCAGTAGTCCCTCTTCTAGCGGGGGGCGCACAGATACGCAGTATTTT.